Shown below are 25 T cell receptor beta chains from a single sample sequenced in a study of TIL therapy for anti-PD-1-resistant metastatic lung cancer. Time point specified: pre-treatment sample, taken before nivolumab and TIL therapy. The tumor samples were excised metastases, mostly pleural nodules or supraclavicular lymph nodes. The immunoSEQ assay was v3. Method: immunoSEQ multiplex PCR; TCRdb's copy keeps in-frame clones and lacks some. The sample consists of about 95,000 clones, around three fifths of them appearing once. This material consisted of tumor tissue, taken at baseline. The receptors were sampled from a person aged 30 to 80 with non-small cell lung cancer.

The chain recombines TRBV19 with TRBJ2-6; weak D call: TRBD2 (6 bases). The CDR3 totals 18 residues. Germline-derived CDR1 and CDR2 are LNHDA and SQIVND (reference sequence). V dropped 0 bases and J dropped 4 bases, with 16 bases sitting between them. CDR3: CASSIDSPSRGGANVLTF. In DNA, the CDR3 is TGTGCCAGTAGTATAGATTCTCCCTCGCGGGGAGGGGCCAACGTCCTGACTTTC.

This clone was picked up a small number of times. The rearrangement links TRBV28 to TRBJ1-5; 8 bases line up with TRBD1. V was clipped by 4 bases and J by 5 bases; unmatched bases: 7. There are 15 residues in the CDR3. The germline gives CDR1 MDHEN, CDR2 SYDVKM. The CDR3 DNA sequence: TGTGCCAGCAGTTATTCCGGGACAGGCTATCAGCCCCAGCATTTT. Amino acids: CASSYSGTGYQPQHF.

This clone was detected a few times. The chain links TRBV12-3 or TRBV12-4 to TRBJ2-7; tentative D call: TRBD2 (6 bases). The length of the CDR3 is 13 residues. Trimming removed 6 bases from V and 6 bases from J, with 15 bases in between. In nucleotides, the CDR3 is TGTGCCAGCAGCCGGGGGACCTCACGCGAGCAGTACTTC. Protein: CASSRGTSREQYF.

The chain links TRBV7-3 to TRBJ2-2, with TRBD1 matching over 9 bases. J lost 3 bases, V lost 4 bases, and 6 bases had no gene match. Germline V gene data show CDR1 as SGHTA and CDR2 as FQGTGA. This CDR3 region has 16 residues. CDR3 loop: CASSSTGGGDTGELFF. The CDR3, as DNA: TGTGCCAGCAGCTCCACAGGGGGCGGAGACACCGGGGAGCTGTTTTTT.

This clone was seen a single time. The rearrangement uses TRBV7-2 and TRBJ2-5; a weak D match, TRBD2 (6 bases). Per germline, CDR1 SGHTA and CDR2 FQGNSA. The CDR3 loop spans 13 amino acids. V shed 2 bases and J shed 4 bases, with 8 bases lying between them. The CDR3 loop reads CASSLNSGETQYF. CDR3 sequence (DNA): TGTGCCAGCAGCTTAAATAGCGGAGAGACCCAGTACTTC.

This clone was observed a few times. Other DNA variants within this sample encode the same CDR3. The chain has TRBV5-1 and TRBJ1-6; 9 bases line up with TRBD1. Germline loops: CDR1 SGHRS, CDR2 YFSETQ. The CDR3 length is 15 residues. Trimming cost V 0 bases and J 7 bases; bases outside gene matches: 2. The DNA of the CDR3 is TGCGCCAGCAGCTTGGAAGGGACAGGGAATTCACCCCTCCACTTT. Translated, it gives CASSLEGTGNSPLHF.

The CDR3 nucleotides are TGTGCCTGGACTAGCGGGAGGGGCACCGGGGAGCTGTTTTTT. It translates to CAWTSGRGTGELFF. V gene TRBV30 combines with J gene TRBJ2-2; 12 bases line up with TRBD2. The CDR3 runs to 14 residues. Unmatched junction bases numbered 1, after V lost 4 bases and J lost 4 bases. The germline CDR1 and CDR2 sequences are GTSNPN and SVGIG (reference sequence).

This clone was observed a handful of times. The V gene is TRBV9, the J gene TRBJ1-3; no reliable D call. Between the trimmed V and J ends, which lost 2 bases and 0 bases, there was a span of 12 bases. The CDR3 covers 16 residues. Germline CDR1 is SGDLS and CDR2 is YYNGEE. CDR3 nucleotide sequence: TGTGCCAGCAGCGTTCTCGGACGGGGCTCTGGAAACACCATATATTTT. Translated, it gives CASSVLGRGSGNTIYF.

In regard to this clone: At one end the junction does not follow the germline gene, possibly because of a read error. The chain is built from TRBV29-1 and TRBJ2-5, with D possibly TRBD2 on 6 matching bases. The CDR3 runs to 11 residues. Germline V CDR1 and CDR2: SQVTM, ANQGSEA. The CDR3 protein is CSVKDGGTQYF. The CDR3 nucleotides read TGCAGCGTTAAAGACGGGGGAACCCAGTACTTC.

The genes are TRBV10-3 and TRBJ2-5; D is possibly TRBD2 (6 bases). The CDR3 is 18 amino acids. Germline values: CDR1 ENHRY, CDR2 SYGVKD. Trimming shortened V by 5 bases and J by 2 bases, and 24 bases separated the two germline ends. In DNA, the CDR3 is TGTGCCATCAGTCTCTCTTTGGATAGGGGTGGGGGGCAAGAGACCCAGTACTTC. Encoded protein: CAISLSLDRGGGQETQYF.

The gene calls are TRBV7-6 and TRBJ2-1; 9 bases map to TRBD1. The trim removed 6 bases at V and 8 bases at J, leaving 11 bases unmatched. CDR1 is SGHVS and CDR2 is FNYEAQ in the germline V gene. This CDR3 comprises 15 residues. CDR3 DNA: TGTGCCAGCAGGTCCCGGACAGGGGAAGGCGATGAGCAGTTCTTC. It yields the protein CASRSRTGEGDEQFF.

The chain combines TRBV7-3 with TRBJ2-3; TRBD1 matches 7 bases. The CDR3 spans 14 residues. V lost 4 bases, J lost 4 bases, and 5 bases stayed unmatched. Germline-derived CDR1 and CDR2 are SGHTA and FQGTGA. The CDR3 DNA follows: TGTGCCAGCAGCTCCAGACAGGGCTCAGATACGCAGTATTTT. This gives the protein CASSSRQGSDTQYF.

This clone occurred many times. V is TRBV6-6 and J is TRBJ2-5; TRBD2 matches 7 bases. The CDR3 sequence is 15 residues long. V lost 5 bases, J lost 5 bases, and 11 bases stayed unmatched. In germline, CDR1 is MNHNY, CDR2 SVGAGI (reference sequence). CDR3 in amino acids: CASSPMAGELETQYF. The CDR3 coding sequence is TGTGCCAGCAGTCCCATGGCGGGAGAGCTGGAGACCCAGTACTTC.

This clone appeared once. At one end the junction does not follow the germline gene, possibly because of a read error. The rearrangement uses TRBV4-2 and TRBJ1-1, with 12 bases lining up with TRBD1. The germline V gene has CDR1 LGHNA and CDR2 YNFKEQ. CDR3 length equals 22 residues. The CDR3 sequence: CASTQSLWDRGHQFLGYTEAFF. The CDR3 nucleotides read TGTGCCAGCACCCAAAGTCTCTGGGACAGGGGGCATCAATTTCTAGGTTACACTGAAGCTTTCTTT.

The chain joins TRBV27 to TRBJ1-6; 7 bases fit TRBD1. J lost 4 bases, V lost 5 bases, and 11 bases had no gene match. The germline V gene encodes CDR1 MNHEY and CDR2 SMNVEV (reference sequence). The CDR3 totals 17 residues. The CDR3 region is CASSPAQTGTYNSPLHF. CDR3 DNA: TGTGCCAGCAGTCCCGCCCAGACAGGGACATATAATTCACCCCTCCACTTT.

This clone was counted a few times. The chain has TRBV5-1 and TRBJ1-2, with D unclear. Germline V gene sequence: CDR1 SGHRS, CDR2 YFSETQ. V was cut by 0 bases and J by 8 bases, with 14 bases left in between. The CDR3 consists of 14 residues. CDR3 region: CASSLGSGRVGYTF. In DNA form, the CDR3 reads TGCGCCAGCAGCTTGGGGTCCGGGAGAGTGGGCTACACCTTC.

This clone is a singleton in its sample. The CDR3 nucleotides are TGCGCCAGCAGCCAAGGCGGTCTTTATAACTATGGCTACACCTTC. Encoded protein: CASSQGGLYNYGYTF. The chain joins TRBV4-3 to TRBJ1-2; D is unresolved. The CDR3 runs to 15 residues. Germline V gene sequence: CDR1 LGHNA, CDR2 YSLEER. V lost 1 base to trimming and J lost 1 base, with 10 bases between them.

In this sample, this clone turned up once. This chain uses TRBV7-8 with TRBJ2-7; 9 bases match TRBD1. V lost 5 bases to trimming and J lost 9 bases; unmatched junction nucleotides: 11. The CDR3 extends over 14 amino acids. Germline V gene lookup returns CDR1 SGHVS and CDR2 FQNEAQ. The CDR3 loop reads CASSRRDRDVGQYF. For the CDR3, the DNA is TGTGCCAGCAGCAGACGGGACAGGGACGTGGGGCAGTACTTC.

This clone was detected only once. This chain uses TRBV5-1 with TRBJ2-4; 8 nucleotides agree with TRBD2. The germline V gene has CDR1 SGHRS and CDR2 YFSETQ. The CDR3 has 13 residues. J gave up 8 bases and V 4 bases, and 5 bases lay outside the gene matches. Here the CDR3 DNA reads TGCGCCAGCAGCCCGGGAGGGCCGGACATTCAGTACTTC. As protein: CASSPGGPDIQYF.

This clone has only a few counts. The chain recombines TRBV28 with TRBJ1-4; no reliable D call. The germline CDR1 and CDR2 sequences are MDHEN and SYDVKM. V lost 3 bases and J 8 bases, leaving 7 bases between the germline ends. CDR3 length: 12 amino acids. Written as DNA, the CDR3 is TGTGCCAGCAGTTTGAGTTACGAAAAACTGTTTTTT. This gives the protein CASSLSYEKLFF. The full variable domain, its missing parts supplied by reference TRBV28 and TRBJ1-4, is DVKVTQSSRYLVKRTGEKVFLECVQDMDHENMFWYRQDPGLGLRLIYFSYDVKMKEKGDIPEGYSVSREKKERFSLILESASTNQTSMYLCASSLSYEKLFFGSGTQLSVL.

The chain has TRBV18 and TRBJ2-1; 8 nucleotides line up with TRBD1. J was trimmed by 5 bases and V by 2 bases; bases with no gene match: 2. The CDR3 extends over 14 amino acids. Germline CDR1 and CDR2: KGHSH and LQKENI. CDR3 sequence reads: CASSPRTGNNEQFF. The CDR3 nucleotides read TGTGCCAGCTCACCAAGGACAGGGAACAATGAGCAGTTCTTC.

The chain has TRBV19 and TRBJ2-7; D is perhaps TRBD2 (5 bases). Germline V gene lookup returns CDR1 LNHDA and CDR2 SQIVND (reference sequence). Deletions cut 5 bases from V and 3 bases from J, with 23 bases between. This CDR3 has 17 amino acids. CDR3 sequence reads: CASSFVGGLVGFYEQYF. The CDR3 DNA is TGTGCCAGTAGTTTTGTAGGAGGTCTAGTCGGTTTCTACGAGCAGTACTTC.

This clone was seen a few times. The V and J genes are TRBV29-1 and TRBJ1-5, with a tentative D call TRBD1 (5 bases). The CDR3 extends over 11 amino acids. V was trimmed by 7 bases and J by 8 bases, leaving 12 bases between them. CDR1 is SQVTM and CDR2 is ANQGSEA in the germline V gene. Here the CDR3 DNA reads TGCAGCGCTGGGGACTTTGAGCCCCAGCATTTT. It is translated as CSAGDFEPQHF.

The V and J genes are TRBV5-1 and TRBJ2-1; 7 nucleotides match TRBD2. The V segment lost 0 bases and the J segment 2 bases; nucleotides outside the gene matches: 5. Germline CDR1 and CDR2: SGHRS and YFSETQ. The CDR3 covers 16 residues. Here the CDR3 reads CASSLGAGETYNEQFF. The DNA of the CDR3 is TGCGCCAGCAGCTTGGGGGCGGGGGAGACCTACAATGAGCAGTTCTTC. The full variable domain, in which reference TRBV5-1 and TRBJ2-1 provide the parts outside the CDR3, is KAGVTQTPRYLIKTRGQQVTLSCSPISGHRSVSWYQQTPGQGLQFLFEYFSETQRNKGNFPGRFSGRQFSNSRSEMNVSTLELGDSALYLCASSLGAGETYNEQFFGPGTRLTVL.

V usage is TRBV19 and J usage is TRBJ2-6, with D tentatively TRBD1 (6 bases). Trimming pared 4 bases from V and 4 bases from J, leaving 8 bases between. The CDR3 has 14 residues. Per the germline V gene, CDR1 is LNHDA and CDR2 is SQIVND (reference sequence). The CDR3 spells CASSTGVGANVLTF. CDR3 DNA sequence: TGTGCCAGTAGTACAGGGGTAGGGGCCAACGTCCTGACTTTC. Full variable domain (outside the CDR3, taken from reference TRBV19 and TRBJ2-6): DGGITQSPKYLFRKEGQNVTLSCEQNLNHDAMYWYRQDPGQGLRLIYYSQIVNDFQKGDIAEGYSVSREKKESFPLTVTSAQKNPTAFYLCASSTGVGANVLTFGAGSRLTVL.